Each of the 4 T cell receptor beta chains below was sequenced from the same sample in a study of cytomegalovirus exposure and HLA in healthy donors. Profiling relied on immunoSEQ multiplex PCR, and the TCRdb table lists in-frame clones only, not all of them. This table holds about 130,000 clones, just under 90% found once. The sample consisted of PBMCs. The receptors derive from a woman in her twenties or thirties in good health and CMV-seropositive.

The V gene is TRBV5-1, the J gene TRBJ2-7; D may be TRBD2 (5 bases). V lost 2 bases, J lost 2 bases, and 8 bases lay in between. The CDR3 runs 13 residues. CDR1 and CDR2 from the germline V gene are SGHRS and YFSETQ. CDR3 region: CASSFSGTYEQYF. The CDR3 DNA reads TGCGCCAGCAGCTTCAGCGGAACCTACGAGCAGTACTTC.

The V gene is TRBV14, the J gene TRBJ2-5; 9 bases align to TRBD1. J gave up 4 bases and V 4 bases, and 10 bases lay outside the gene matches. Germline CDR1 SGHDN, CDR2 FVKESK. The CDR3 extends over 16 amino acids. CDR3 in DNA: TGTGCCAGCAGCCCCGGGACAGGGATAGGTGGAGAGACCCAGTACTTC. As protein: CASSPGTGIGGETQYF.

J is TRBJ2-7 and V is TRBV4-2, with TRBD2 identical over 7 bases. This CDR3 has 14 amino acids. V gave up 4 bases and J gave up 6 bases; unmatched junction bases: 9. The germline V gene has CDR1 LGHNA and CDR2 YNFKEQ. CDR3 sequence: CASSPGGTIGEQYF. The CDR3 region has the DNA TGTGCCAGCAGCCCCGGTGGGACTATTGGCGAGCAGTACTTC.

The gene calls are TRBV6-5 and TRBJ2-3; 9 nucleotides agree with TRBD2. The CDR3 sequence is 15 residues long. Per the germline V gene, CDR1 is MNHEY and CDR2 is SVGAGI. V dropped 6 bases and J dropped 6; count of bases not matched to a gene: 10. In DNA, the CDR3 is TGTGCCAGCAGGAGCGGGGGGCCAACTGGCGATACGCAGTATTTT. Protein: CASRSGGPTGDTQYF.